This is a list of T cell receptor beta chains from one sample in a study of OX40 agonist ivuxolimab in advanced cancers. This table comes from immunoSEQ multiplex PCR, and its TCRdb copy is limited to in-frame clones, with some not included. The table lists approximately 58,000 clones, over 75% of them singletons, with around 0.71% in the top ten. Sequencing used CD4+ or CD8+ T cells sorted from blood, obtained in a trial of the OX40 agonist ivuxolimab. The receptors come from an adult with an advanced solid tumor such as melanoma, head and neck, liver or kidney cancer. CDR3s leave out the opening cysteine and the closing phenylalanine or tryptophan. A D gene is named only where the DNA matches it firmly.

NA	TRBV19	ASSTYNTGELF
NA	TRBV7-7	ASSRAANTGELF
NA	TRBV27	ASSSELNTEAF
NA	TRBV9	ASSARLSYNEQF
NA	TRBV2	ASIPLAGSETQY
NA	TRBV28	ASSLPSQGSNQPQH
NA	TRBV27	ASSLSSIPNYGYT
TRBD1	TRBV19	ASSMPAGGTGELF
TRBD2	TRBV14	ASSHLPGLAGGPDYNEQF
NA	TRBV6-1	ASTGTGNTEAF
NA	TRBV12-2	ASRLFGGLGQETQY
NA	TRBV7-3	ASSPLASTDTQY
NA	TRBV30	AWRGRATGELF
NA	TRBV5-1	ASSLPGQYEAF
NA	TRBV11-2	ASSGGLEQY
NA	TRBV5-1	ASSAWWGAGEKLF
NA	TRBV6-6	ASSYSGTVTYEQY
TRBD1	TRBV18	ASSPVQGSSGANVLT
NA	TRBV20-1	SARAQETQY
NA	TRBV7-2	ASSRTVPANTGELF
TRBD1	TRBV19	ASSTGQVFAEAF
TRBD1	TRBV9	ASSTPGQGAENTEAF
TRBD2	TRBV5-1	ASRLTPAGASTDTQY
NA	TRBV11-2	ASSLDLHGANVLT
TRBD1	TRBV5-4	ASSSRQGPSSYEQY